A single sample gave rise to the 4 T cell receptor beta chains below, sequenced in a study of blood T cell repertoires in COVID-19. The table came from immunoSEQ multiplex PCR; TCRdb's copy has only in-frame clones and leaves some out. This repertoire shows around 65,000 clones, roughly 81% found once; its top ten account for 9.2%. Source material: peripheral blood. The receptors derive from a human donor in a cohort sampled during active COVID-19.

The gene calls are TRBV9 and TRBJ2-7; 7 nucleotides match TRBD1. V shed 3 bases and J 6 bases; nucleotides not matched to a gene: 3. CDR1 and CDR2 (germline): SGDLS, YYNGEE. The length of the CDR3 is 12 residues. CDR3 coding DNA: TGTGCCAGCAGCGGACAGGGTTCCGAGCAGTACTTC. It is translated as CASSGQGSEQYF.

This clone has more than one count but fewer than ten. The chain combines TRBV5-4 with TRBJ1-3; D is uncertain. Trimming shortened V by 1 base and J by 6 bases, and 14 bases separated the two germline ends. The CDR3 sequence is 15 residues long. CDR1 and CDR2 (germline): SGHNT, YYREEE (reference sequence). CDR3 residues: CASSLFAGSVNTIYF. Written as DNA, the CDR3 is TGTGCCAGCAGCTTGTTTGCGGGATCGGTAAACACCATATATTTT.

The chain is built from TRBV29-1 and TRBJ1-2; D uncertain. CDR3 length equals 11 residues. V was shortened by 3 bases and J by 8 bases, with 10 bases between the two germline ends. Germline loops: CDR1 SQVTM, CDR2 ANQGSEA. The CDR3 coding sequence is TGCAGCGTTGACGGGATCGACGGCTACACCTTC. It is translated as CSVDGIDGYTF.

The rearrangement joins TRBV25-1 to TRBJ1-4, with a possible D match to TRBD1 (6 bases). Germline CDR1 and CDR2: MGHDK and SYGVNS. V was cut by 9 bases and J by 7 bases, with 12 bases left in between. This CDR3 has 12 residues. The CDR3 DNA sequence: TGTGCCAGGGGGGCAGGCGGTGAAAAACTGTTTTTT. It encodes CARGAGGEKLFF. Full variable domain (outside the CDR3, taken from reference TRBV25-1 and TRBJ1-4): EADIYQTPRYLVIGTGKKITLECSQTMGHDKMYWYQQDPGMELHLIHYSYGVNSTEKGDLSSESTVSRIRTEHFPLTLESARPSHTSQYLCARGAGGEKLFFGSGTQLSVL.